The present T cell receptor beta chain was sequenced within a study of blood T cell repertoires in COVID-19. Study in general: Sources were T cells, B-cell-depleted T cells, or PBMCs; the material itself was cDNA or gDNA.

Clones were read by immunoSEQ multiplex PCR, and TCRdb kept only the in-frame ones, dropping some. The sample lists 90,000 to 100,000 clones; less than 90% were seen once. CDR3 size: 14 residues. V lost 6 bases, J lost 5 bases, and 8 bases stayed unmatched. CDR1 SGHTA and CDR2 FQGNSA come from the germline V gene. The source is a man aged 70-80 years with active or convalescent COVID-19. What was sequenced was peripheral blood. The chain links TRBV7-2 to TRBJ2-5; TRBD2 matches at 8 bases. The CDR3 sequence: CASSPGGAWETQYF. The CDR3 bases are TGTGCCAGCAGTCCGGGGGGGGCGTGGGAGACCCAGTACTTC.